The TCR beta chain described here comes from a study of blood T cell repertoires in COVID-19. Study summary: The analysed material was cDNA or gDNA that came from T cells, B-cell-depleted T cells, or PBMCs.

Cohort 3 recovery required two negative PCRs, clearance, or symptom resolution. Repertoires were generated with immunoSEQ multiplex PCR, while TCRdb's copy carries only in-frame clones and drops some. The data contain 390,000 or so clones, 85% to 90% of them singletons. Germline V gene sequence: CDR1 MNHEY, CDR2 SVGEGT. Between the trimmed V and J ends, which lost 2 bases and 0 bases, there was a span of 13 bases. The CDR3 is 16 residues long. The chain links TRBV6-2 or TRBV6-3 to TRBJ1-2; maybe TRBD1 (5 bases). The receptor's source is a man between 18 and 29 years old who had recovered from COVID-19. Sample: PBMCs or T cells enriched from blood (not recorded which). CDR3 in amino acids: CASSYAGHSANYGYTF. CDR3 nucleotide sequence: TGTGCCAGCAGTTACGCCGGACATTCAGCTAACTATGGCTACACCTTC.